The 4 T cell receptor beta chains presented below share a single source sample, sequenced in a study of cytomegalovirus exposure and HLA in healthy donors. 13 Jbeta primers and 60 Vbeta primers were used for the PCR. Data came from immunoSEQ multiplex PCR; TCRdb stores just in-frame clones and leaves some out. The sample lists 50,000 to 70,000 clones; roughly 80% were seen once. The sequencing sample was made of PBMCs. The receptors here all came from a girl under 18 in good health and CMV-seropositive.

The chain couples TRBV21-1 to TRBJ2-4; TRBD2 was called by the table and not checked on the DNA. TRBV21-1 is noted as a pseudogene. This CDR3 is 16 amino acids long. The CDR3 DNA follows: TGTGCCAGCAGTCGAACCCCCCGAGGAGGGGAGAACATTCAGTACTTC. It is translated as CASSRTPRGGENIQYF.

This chain links TRBV18 with TRBJ1-1; D uncertain. The CDR3 contains 14 residues. With 0 bases removed from V and 3 bases from J, the gap between germline ends came to 8 bases. Germline lookup yields CDR1 KGHSH and CDR2 LQKENI. This CDR3 reads CASSPPERDTEAFF. The DNA for the CDR3 is TGTGCCAGCTCACCACCGGAGAGGGACACTGAAGCTTTCTTT.

The sample holds a few counts of this clone. J is TRBJ2-1 and V is TRBV6-5; TRBD2 might be the D (6 bases). The V end was cut by 2 bases, the J end by 9 bases, with 20 bases between. This CDR3 has 16 residues. Germline V gene data show CDR1 as MNHEY and CDR2 as SVGAGI. The CDR3 coding sequence is TGTGCCAGCAGTTACAAGGCGGAGGGACTCGAGGGTGAGCAGTTCTTC. It is translated as CASSYKAEGLEGEQFF.

The chain has TRBV6-5 and TRBJ1-2; D unclear. The CDR3 consists of 16 residues. Germline CDR1 and CDR2: MNHEY and SVGAGI. V lost 2 bases, J lost 3 bases, and 16 bases lay in between. In DNA form, the CDR3 reads TGTGCCAGCAGTTACGATACAGCTCCCCCGCACTATGGCTACACCTTC. Protein: CASSYDTAPPHYGYTF.